What follows are 9 T cell receptor beta chains derived from one specimen sequenced in a study of T cell responses to AZD1222 COVID-19 vaccine. The data were produced by immunoSEQ multiplex PCR, yet TCRdb's version contains in-frame clones alone and is incomplete. The repertoire holds some 150,000 clones, with 75% to 95% as singletons. Sequenced material: peripheral blood, taken on day 0 of AZD1222 vaccination. The receptors come from an adult in good health.

The CDR3 region has the DNA TGTGCCACCAGCGGGAGTTCGCTAGAGACCCAGTACTTC. Translation: CATSGSSLETQYF. V is TRBV24-1 and J is TRBJ2-5, with a possible D match to TRBD2 (6 bases). Germline values: CDR1 KGHDR, CDR2 SFDVKD. This CDR3 region has 13 residues. With 7 bases removed from V and 4 bases from J, the gap between germline ends came to 12 bases.

The chain uses TRBV11-2 and TRBJ2-4; perhaps TRBD2 as D (5 bases). This CDR3 has 13 residues. The V and J ends lost 6 bases and 5 bases respectively, with 11 bases between them. Germline V gene sequence: CDR1 SGHAT, CDR2 FQNNGV. DNA for the CDR3: TGTGCCAGCAGTCTAGCTTCCCAAAACATTCAGTACTTC. The encoded protein is CASSLASQNIQYF.

V is TRBV6-2 or TRBV6-3 and J is TRBJ1-4; 9 bases are a match to TRBD1. Looked up from germline, CDR1 is MNHEY and CDR2 is SVGEGT. The CDR3 length is 15 residues. The V gene end was trimmed by 4 bases and the J gene end by 10 bases; junction bases not matched to a gene: 10. The CDR3 here is CASSSSGQGFGKLFF. The CDR3 nucleotides are TGTGCCAGCAGTTCCTCGGGACAGGGTTTCGGAAAACTGTTTTTT.

J is TRBJ1-2 and V is TRBV28; D unclear. CDR1 is MDHEN, CDR2 SYDVKM, per germline. The CDR3 loop spans 11 amino acids. With 7 bases removed from V and 6 bases from J, the gap between germline ends came to 9 bases. The CDR3 here is CASTIGDGYTF. CDR3 nucleotides: TGTGCCAGCACTATCGGGGATGGCTACACCTTC.

This clone was counted once. The V gene is TRBV7-2, the J gene TRBJ1-1; tentative D call: TRBD1 (6 bases). Per the germline V gene, CDR1 is SGHTA and CDR2 is FQGNSA. V shed 0 bases and J shed 5 bases, with 10 bases lying between them. The CDR3 runs 14 residues. CDR3 protein: CASSLAGGRTEAFF. The DNA for the CDR3 is TGTGCCAGCAGCTTAGCAGGGGGAAGGACTGAAGCTTTCTTT.

The chain links TRBV20-1 to TRBJ1-2; D not resolved. V was clipped by 2 bases and J by 5 bases, with 3 bases between them. This CDR3 spans 10 amino acids. Germline-derived CDR1 and CDR2 are DFQATT and SNEGSKA (reference sequence). CDR3 in amino acids: CSARSYGYTF. The CDR3 DNA sequence: TGCAGTGCTAGATCTTATGGCTACACCTTC.

The V and J genes are TRBV10-3 and TRBJ2-2; maybe TRBD2 (6 bases). Trimming shortened V by 10 bases and J by 1 base, and 13 bases separated the two germline ends. Germline CDR1 and CDR2: ENHRY and SYGVKD. The length of the CDR3 is 14 residues. The CDR3 DNA sequence: TGTGCCACCGGCCCGCGGGAGAACACCGGGGAGCTGTTTTTT. Protein product: CATGPRENTGELFF.

This chain uses TRBV7-9 with TRBJ1-1; D is uncertain. V was clipped by 2 bases and J by 0 bases, with 7 bases between them. CDR3 length: 14 residues. Germline CDR1 SEHNR, CDR2 FQNEAQ (reference sequence). This CDR3 is CASSLTAMNTEAFF. In DNA form, the CDR3 reads TGTGCCAGCAGCTTAACAGCTATGAACACTGAAGCTTTCTTT. The variable domain in full, completed from reference TRBV7-9 and TRBJ1-1, reads DTGVSQNPRHKITKRGQNVTFRCDPISEHNRLYWYRQTLGQGPEFLTYFQNEAQLEKSRLLSDRFSAERPKGSFSTLEIQRTEQGDSAMYLCASSLTAMNTEAFFGQGTRLTVV.

This chain links TRBV5-4 with TRBJ1-1, with a tentative D call TRBD1 (5 bases). Per germline, CDR1 SGHNT and CDR2 YYREEE (reference sequence). This CDR3 spans 17 amino acids. Trimming pared 2 bases from V and 5 bases from J, leaving 22 bases between. CDR3 DNA sequence: TGTGCCAGCAGCTTTTCAGGAAGGGGCGGTTCGTTTACTGAAGCTTTCTTT. It is translated as CASSFSGRGGSFTEAFF.